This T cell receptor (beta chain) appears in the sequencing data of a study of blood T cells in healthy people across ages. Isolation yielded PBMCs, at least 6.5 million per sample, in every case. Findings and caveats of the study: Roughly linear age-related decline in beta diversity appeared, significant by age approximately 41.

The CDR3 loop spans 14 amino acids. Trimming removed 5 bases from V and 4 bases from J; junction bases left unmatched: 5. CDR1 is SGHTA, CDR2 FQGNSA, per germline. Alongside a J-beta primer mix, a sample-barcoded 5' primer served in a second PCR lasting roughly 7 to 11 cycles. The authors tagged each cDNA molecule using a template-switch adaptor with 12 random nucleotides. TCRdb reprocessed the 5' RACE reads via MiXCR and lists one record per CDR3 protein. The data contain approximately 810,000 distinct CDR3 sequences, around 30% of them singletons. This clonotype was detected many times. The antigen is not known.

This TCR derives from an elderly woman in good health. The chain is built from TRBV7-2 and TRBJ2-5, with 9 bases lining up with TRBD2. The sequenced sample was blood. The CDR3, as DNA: TGTGCCAGCAGCGGGCGGGGGGGCCCAGAGACCCAGTACTTC. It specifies CASSGRGGPETQYF.